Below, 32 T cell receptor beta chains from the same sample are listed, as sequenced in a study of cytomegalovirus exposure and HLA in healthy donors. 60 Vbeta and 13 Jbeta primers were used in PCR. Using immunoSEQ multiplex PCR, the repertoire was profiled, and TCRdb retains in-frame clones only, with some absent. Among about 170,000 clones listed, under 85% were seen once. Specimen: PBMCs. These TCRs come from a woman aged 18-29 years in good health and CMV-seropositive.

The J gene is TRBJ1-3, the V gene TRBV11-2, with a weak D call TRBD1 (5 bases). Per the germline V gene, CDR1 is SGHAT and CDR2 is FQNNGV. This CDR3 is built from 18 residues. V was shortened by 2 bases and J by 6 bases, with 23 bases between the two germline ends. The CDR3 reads CASSLPGGRPAGENTIYF. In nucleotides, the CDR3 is TGTGCCAGCAGCTTACCGGGGGGAAGGCCTGCCGGAGAAAACACCATATATTTT. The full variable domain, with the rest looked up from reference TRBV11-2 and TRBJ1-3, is EAGVAQSPRYKIIEKRQSVAFWCNPISGHATLYWYQQILGQGPKLLIQFQNNGVVDDSQLPKDRFSAERLKGVDSTLKIQPAKLEDSAVYLCASSLPGGRPAGENTIYFGEGSWLTVV.

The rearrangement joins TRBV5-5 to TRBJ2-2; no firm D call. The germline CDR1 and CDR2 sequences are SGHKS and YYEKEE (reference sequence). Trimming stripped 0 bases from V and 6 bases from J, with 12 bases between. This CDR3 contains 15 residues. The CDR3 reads CASSLDPLRAGELFF. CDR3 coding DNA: TGTGCCAGCAGCTTGGACCCCTTAAGAGCCGGGGAGCTGTTTTTT. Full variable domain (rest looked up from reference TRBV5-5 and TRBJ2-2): DAGVTQSPTHLIKTRGQQVTLRCSPISGHKSVSWYQQVLGQGPQFIFQYYEKEERGRGNFPDRFSARQFPNYSSELNVNALLLGDSALYLCASSLDPLRAGELFFGEGSRLTVL.

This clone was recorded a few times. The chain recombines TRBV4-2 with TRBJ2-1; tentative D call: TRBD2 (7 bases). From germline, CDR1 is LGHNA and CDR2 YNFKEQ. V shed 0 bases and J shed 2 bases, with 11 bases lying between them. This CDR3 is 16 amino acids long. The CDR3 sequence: CASSQDTGGPYNEQFF. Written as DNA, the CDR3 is TGTGCCAGCAGCCAAGATACGGGGGGCCCCTACAATGAGCAGTTCTTC.

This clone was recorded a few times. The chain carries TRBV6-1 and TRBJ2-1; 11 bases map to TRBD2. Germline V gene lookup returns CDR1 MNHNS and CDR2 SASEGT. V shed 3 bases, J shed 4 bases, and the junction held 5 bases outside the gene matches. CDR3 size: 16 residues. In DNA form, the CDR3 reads TGTGCCAGCAGTGACCCCACTAGCGGGGGTTACAATGAGCAGTTCTTC. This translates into CASSDPTSGGYNEQFF.

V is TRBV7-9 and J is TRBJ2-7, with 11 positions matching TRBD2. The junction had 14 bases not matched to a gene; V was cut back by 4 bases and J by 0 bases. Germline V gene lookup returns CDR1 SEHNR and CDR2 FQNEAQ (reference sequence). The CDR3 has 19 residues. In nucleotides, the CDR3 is TGTGCCAGCAGCTCCCTAGCCGAACGACTAGCGGGGAGCTCCTACGAGCAGTACTTC. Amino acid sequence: CASSSLAERLAGSSYEQYF.

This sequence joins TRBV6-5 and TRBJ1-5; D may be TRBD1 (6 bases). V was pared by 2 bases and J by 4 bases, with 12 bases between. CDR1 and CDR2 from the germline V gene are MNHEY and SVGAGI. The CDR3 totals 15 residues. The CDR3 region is CASSYHPTGNQPQHF. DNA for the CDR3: TGTGCCAGCAGTTACCATCCCACAGGGAATCAGCCCCAGCATTTT.

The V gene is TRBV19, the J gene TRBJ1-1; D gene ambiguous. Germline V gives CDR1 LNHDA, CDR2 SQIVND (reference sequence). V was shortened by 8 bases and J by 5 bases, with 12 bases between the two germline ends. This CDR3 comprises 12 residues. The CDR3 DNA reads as TGTGCCAGTCGATCGAGGACTACTGAAGCTTTCTTT. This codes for CASRSRTTEAFF.

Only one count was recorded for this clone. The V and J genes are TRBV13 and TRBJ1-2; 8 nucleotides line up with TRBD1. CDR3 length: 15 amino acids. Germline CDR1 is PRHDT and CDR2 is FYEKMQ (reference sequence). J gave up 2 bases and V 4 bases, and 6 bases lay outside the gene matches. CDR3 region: CASSSTGAQNYGYTF. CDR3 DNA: TGTGCCAGCAGCTCGACAGGGGCCCAAAACTATGGCTACACCTTC. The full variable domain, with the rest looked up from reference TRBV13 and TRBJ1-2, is AAGVIQSPRHLIKEKRETATLKCYPIPRHDTVYWYQQGPGQDPQFLISFYEKMQSDKGSIPDRFSAQQFSDYHSELNMSSLELGDSALYFCASSSTGAQNYGYTFGSGTRLTVV.

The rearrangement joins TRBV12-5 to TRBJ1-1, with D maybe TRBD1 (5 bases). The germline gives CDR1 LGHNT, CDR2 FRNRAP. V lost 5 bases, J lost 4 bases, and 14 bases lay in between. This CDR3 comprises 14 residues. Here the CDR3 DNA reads TGTGCTAGTGGTCCAGGGAATTGGGCCACTGAAGCTTTCTTT. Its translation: CASGPGNWATEAFF.

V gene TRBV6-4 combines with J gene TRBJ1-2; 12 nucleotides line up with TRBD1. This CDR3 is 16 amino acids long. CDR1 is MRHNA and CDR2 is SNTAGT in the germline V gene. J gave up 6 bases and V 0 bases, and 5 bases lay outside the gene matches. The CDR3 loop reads CASSDSKGQGADGYTF. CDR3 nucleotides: TGTGCCAGCAGTGACTCGAAGGGACAGGGGGCGGATGGCTACACCTTC.

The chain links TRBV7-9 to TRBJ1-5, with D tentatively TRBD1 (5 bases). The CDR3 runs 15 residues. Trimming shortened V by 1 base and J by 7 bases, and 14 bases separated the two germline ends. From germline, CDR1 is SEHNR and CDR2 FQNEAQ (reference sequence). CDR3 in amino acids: CASSLDGQGGQPQHF. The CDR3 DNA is TGTGCCAGCAGCTTAGATGGGCAGGGAGGGCAGCCCCAGCATTTT.

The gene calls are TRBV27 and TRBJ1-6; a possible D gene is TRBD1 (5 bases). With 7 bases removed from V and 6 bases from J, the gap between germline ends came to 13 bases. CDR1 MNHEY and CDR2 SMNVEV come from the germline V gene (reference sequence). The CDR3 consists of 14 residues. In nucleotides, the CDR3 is TGTGCCAGCACCCAGACAGCCTCTAATTCACCCCTCCACTTT. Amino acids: CASTQTASNSPLHF.

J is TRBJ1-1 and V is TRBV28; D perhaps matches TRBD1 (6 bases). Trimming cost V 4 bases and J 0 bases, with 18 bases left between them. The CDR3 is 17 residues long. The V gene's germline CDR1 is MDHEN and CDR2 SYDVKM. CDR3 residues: CASSSLLTGLLNTEAFF. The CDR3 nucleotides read TGTGCCAGCAGTTCCTTGCTGACAGGCTTACTGAACACTGAAGCTTTCTTT.

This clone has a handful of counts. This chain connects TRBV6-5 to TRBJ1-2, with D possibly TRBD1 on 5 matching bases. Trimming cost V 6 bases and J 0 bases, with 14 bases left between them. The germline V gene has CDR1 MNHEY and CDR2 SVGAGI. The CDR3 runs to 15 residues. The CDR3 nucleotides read TGTGCCAGCAGCCTAAGACAGCCCTCTAACTATGGCTACACCTTC. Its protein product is CASSLRQPSNYGYTF.

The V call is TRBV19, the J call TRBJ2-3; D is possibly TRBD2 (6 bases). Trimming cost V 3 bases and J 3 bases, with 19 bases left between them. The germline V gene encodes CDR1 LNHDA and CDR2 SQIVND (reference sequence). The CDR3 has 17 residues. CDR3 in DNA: TGTGCCAGTAGTATGGTCGAGCGGGCGGGGAGGACAGATACGCAGTATTTT. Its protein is CASSMVERAGRTDTQYF.

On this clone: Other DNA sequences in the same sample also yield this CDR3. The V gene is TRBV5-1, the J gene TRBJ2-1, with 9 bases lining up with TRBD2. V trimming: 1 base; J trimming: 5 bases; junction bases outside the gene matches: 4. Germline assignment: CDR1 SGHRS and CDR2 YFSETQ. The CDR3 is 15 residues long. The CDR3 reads CASSLSSGAHNEQFF. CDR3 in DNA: TGCGCCAGCAGCTTGTCTAGCGGGGCTCACAATGAGCAGTTCTTC. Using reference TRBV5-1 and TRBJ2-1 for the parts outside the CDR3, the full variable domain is KAGVTQTPRYLIKTRGQQVTLSCSPISGHRSVSWYQQTPGQGLQFLFEYFSETQRNKGNFPGRFSGRQFSNSRSEMNVSTLELGDSALYLCASSLSSGAHNEQFFGPGTRLTVL.

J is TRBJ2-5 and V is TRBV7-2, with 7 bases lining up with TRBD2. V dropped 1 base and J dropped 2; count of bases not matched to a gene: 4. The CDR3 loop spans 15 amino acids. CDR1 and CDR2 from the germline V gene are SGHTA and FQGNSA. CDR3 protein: CASSLGLAVQETQYF. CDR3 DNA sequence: TGTGCCAGCAGCTTAGGCCTAGCGGTACAAGAGACCCAGTACTTC. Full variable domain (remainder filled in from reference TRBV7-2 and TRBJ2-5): GAGVSQSPSNKVTEKGKDVELRCDPISGHTALYWYRQSLGQGLEFLIYFQGNSAPDKSGLPSDRFSAERTGGSVSTLTIQRTQQEDSAVYLCASSLGLAVQETQYFGPGTRLLVL.

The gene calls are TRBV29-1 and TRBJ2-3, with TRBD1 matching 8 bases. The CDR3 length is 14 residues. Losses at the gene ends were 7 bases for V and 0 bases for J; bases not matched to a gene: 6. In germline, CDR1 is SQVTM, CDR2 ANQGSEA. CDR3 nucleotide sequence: TGCAGCGGTTTACAGGGGGTGAGCACAGATACGCAGTATTTT. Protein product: CSGLQGVSTDTQYF.

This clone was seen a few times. This CDR3 is CASSEVRGGTNIQYF. For the CDR3, the DNA is TGTGCCAGCAGTGAGGTGCGGGGGGGCACGAACATTCAGTACTTC. V and J are TRBV2 and TRBJ2-4; 9 bases align to TRBD2. CDR3 size: 15 residues. Trimming at V came to 3 bases and at J to 7 bases, leaving 7 bases not matched to a gene. The germline V gene encodes CDR1 SNHLY and CDR2 FYNNEI.

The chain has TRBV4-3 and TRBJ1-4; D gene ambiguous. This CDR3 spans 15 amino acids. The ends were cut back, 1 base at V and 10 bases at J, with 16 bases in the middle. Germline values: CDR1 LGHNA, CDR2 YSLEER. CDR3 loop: CASSQVVAEVGKLFF. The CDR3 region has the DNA TGCGCCAGCAGCCAAGTGGTGGCGGAAGTGGGAAAACTGTTTTTT.

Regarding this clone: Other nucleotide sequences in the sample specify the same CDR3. CDR3 sequence: CASSVELSSSYGYTF. In DNA, the CDR3 is TGTGCCAGCAGCGTAGAGCTGTCCTCCTCCTATGGCTACACCTTC. The rearrangement joins TRBV9 to TRBJ1-2; D gene unclear. Germline V CDR1 and CDR2: SGDLS, YYNGEE. Trimming left V 0 bases short and J 4 bases short, with 13 bases between. The CDR3 consists of 15 residues.

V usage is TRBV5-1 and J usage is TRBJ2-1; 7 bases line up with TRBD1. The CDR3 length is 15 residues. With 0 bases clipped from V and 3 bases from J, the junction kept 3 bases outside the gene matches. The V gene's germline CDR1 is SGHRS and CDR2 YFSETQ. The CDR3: CASSLAGTDYNEQFF. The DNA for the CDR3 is TGCGCCAGCAGCTTGGCCGGGACAGACTACAATGAGCAGTTCTTC.

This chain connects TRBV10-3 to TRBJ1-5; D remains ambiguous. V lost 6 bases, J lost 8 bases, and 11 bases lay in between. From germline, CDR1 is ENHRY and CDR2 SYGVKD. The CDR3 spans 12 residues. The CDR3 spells CAISPGEKPQHF. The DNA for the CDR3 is TGTGCCATCAGCCCCGGGGAAAAGCCCCAGCATTTT.

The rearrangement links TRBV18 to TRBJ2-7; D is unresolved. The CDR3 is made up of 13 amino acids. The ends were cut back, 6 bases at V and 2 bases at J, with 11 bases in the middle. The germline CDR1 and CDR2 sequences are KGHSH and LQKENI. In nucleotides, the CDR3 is TGTGCCAGCTCCCCCGACAATCCCTACGAGCAGTACTTC. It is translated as CASSPDNPYEQYF.

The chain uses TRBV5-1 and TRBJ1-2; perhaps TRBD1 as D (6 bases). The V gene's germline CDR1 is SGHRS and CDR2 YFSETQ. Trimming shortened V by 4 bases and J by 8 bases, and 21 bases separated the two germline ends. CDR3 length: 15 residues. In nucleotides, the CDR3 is TGCGCCAGCAGCCTCATCCACAGGGCCTGGAGGGGCTACACCTTC. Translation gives CASSLIHRAWRGYTF. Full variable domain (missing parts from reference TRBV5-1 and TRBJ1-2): KAGVTQTPRYLIKTRGQQVTLSCSPISGHRSVSWYQQTPGQGLQFLFEYFSETQRNKGNFPGRFSGRQFSNSRSEMNVSTLELGDSALYLCASSLIHRAWRGYTFGSGTRLTVV.

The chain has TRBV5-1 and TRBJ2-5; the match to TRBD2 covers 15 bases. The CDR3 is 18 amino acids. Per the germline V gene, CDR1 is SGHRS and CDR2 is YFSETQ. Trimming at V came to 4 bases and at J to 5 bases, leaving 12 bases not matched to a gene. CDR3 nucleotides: TGCGCCAGCAGCCCGGGTGCTGGGACTAGCGGGGGGTATGAGACCCAGTACTTC. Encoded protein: CASSPGAGTSGGYETQYF.

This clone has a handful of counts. CDR3 loop: CASSERGGYTGELFF. CDR3 nucleotide sequence: TGTGCCAGCAGTGAAAGAGGGGGTTACACCGGGGAGCTGTTTTTT. V and J are TRBV2 and TRBJ2-2; D is possibly TRBD1 (6 bases). Per the germline V gene, CDR1 is SNHLY and CDR2 is FYNNEI. V dropped 2 bases and J dropped 3 bases, with 10 bases sitting between them. The length of the CDR3 is 15 residues.

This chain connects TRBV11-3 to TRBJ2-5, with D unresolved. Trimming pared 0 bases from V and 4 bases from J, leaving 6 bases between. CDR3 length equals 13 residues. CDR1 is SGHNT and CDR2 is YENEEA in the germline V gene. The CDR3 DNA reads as TGTGCCAGCAGCTTAGATCTCGGAGAGACCCAGTACTTC. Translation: CASSLDLGETQYF.

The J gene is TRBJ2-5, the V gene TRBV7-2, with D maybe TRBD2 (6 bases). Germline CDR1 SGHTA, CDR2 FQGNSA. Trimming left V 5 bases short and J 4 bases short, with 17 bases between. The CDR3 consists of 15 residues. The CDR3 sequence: CASSPPGPAGETQYF. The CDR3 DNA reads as TGTGCCAGCAGCCCGCCGGGACCAGCGGGAGAGACCCAGTACTTC. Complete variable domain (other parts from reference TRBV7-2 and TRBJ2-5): GAGVSQSPSNKVTEKGKDVELRCDPISGHTALYWYRQSLGQGLEFLIYFQGNSAPDKSGLPSDRFSAERTGGSVSTLTIQRTQQEDSAVYLCASSPPGPAGETQYFGPGTRLLVL.

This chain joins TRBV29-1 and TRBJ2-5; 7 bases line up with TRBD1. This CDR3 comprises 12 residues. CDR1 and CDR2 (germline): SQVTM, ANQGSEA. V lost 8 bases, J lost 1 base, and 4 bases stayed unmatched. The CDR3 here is CSIRQGQETQYF. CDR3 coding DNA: TGCAGCATTCGACAGGGCCAAGAGACCCAGTACTTC.

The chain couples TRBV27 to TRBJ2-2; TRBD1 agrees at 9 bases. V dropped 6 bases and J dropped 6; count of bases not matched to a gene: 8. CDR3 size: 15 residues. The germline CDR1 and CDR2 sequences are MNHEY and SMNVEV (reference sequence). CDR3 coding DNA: TGTGCCAGCAGGGGGGACAGGGATTCAGCCGGGGAGCTGTTTTTT. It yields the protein CASRGDRDSAGELFF.

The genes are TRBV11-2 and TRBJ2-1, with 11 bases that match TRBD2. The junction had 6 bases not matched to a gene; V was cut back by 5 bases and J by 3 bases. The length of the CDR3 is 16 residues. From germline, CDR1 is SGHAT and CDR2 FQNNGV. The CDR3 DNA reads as TGTGCCAGCAGCCCGCGACTAGCGGGGATCTACAATGAGCAGTTCTTC. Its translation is CASSPRLAGIYNEQFF.